Listed here are 27 T cell receptor beta chains from one sample, sequenced in a study of T-cell memory formation after mild COVID-19. TCRdb reanalysed the 5' RACE reads using MiXCR and keeps one entry per CDR3 protein. The sample comprises approximately 480,000 distinct CDR3 sequences, 15% to 20% of which are singletons, and more than 9% rests with the top ten. What was sequenced was PBMCs or a T cell subset sorted from them (not recorded which). All receptors derive from an adult woman who had mild COVID-19 (a few samples of this study predate the infection). Cell type and time point are not known.

This clonotype was seen a few times. At one end the junction does not follow the germline gene, possibly because of a read error. The chain joins TRBV9 to TRBJ2-3; no clear D. The germline V gene has CDR1 SGDLS and CDR2 YYNGEE. CDR3 length: 12 residues. The CDR3 protein is CASSVVGGRLDF. DNA for the CDR3: TGTGCCAGCAGCGTAGTGGGCGGCCGCCTGGATTTT. The whole variable domain, filled in from reference TRBV9 and TRBJ2-3, reads DSGVTQTPKHLITATGQRVTLRCSPRSGDLSVYWYQQSLDQGLQFLIQYYNGEERAKGNILERFSAQQFPDLHSELNLSSLELGDSALYFCASSVVGGRLDFGPGTRLTVL.

V is TRBV7-9 and J is TRBJ1-1, with TRBD1 as a possible D gene (5 bases). V was trimmed by 4 bases and J by 8 bases, leaving 14 bases between them. The germline V gene encodes CDR1 SEHNR and CDR2 FQNEAQ (reference sequence). The CDR3 is made up of 13 amino acids. The CDR3 spells CASSSHQGREAFF. For the CDR3, the DNA is TGTGCCAGCAGCTCCCATCAGGGAAGGGAAGCTTTCTTT.

This clonotype has only a few counts. This chain connects TRBV9 to TRBJ2-7; D ambiguous. CDR3 size: 14 residues. V was pared by 0 bases and J by 0 bases, with 7 bases between. Germline CDR1 reads SGDLS; CDR2 reads YYNGEE. CDR3 bases: TGTGCCAGCAGCGTAGAGGGTCACTCCTACGAGCAGTACTTC. It translates to CASSVEGHSYEQYF. Variable domain in full (rest from reference TRBV9 and TRBJ2-7): DSGVTQTPKHLITATGQRVTLRCSPRSGDLSVYWYQQSLDQGLQFLIQYYNGEERAKGNILERFSAQQFPDLHSELNLSSLELGDSALYFCASSVEGHSYEQYFGPGTRLTVT.

Written as DNA, the CDR3 is TGTGCCAGCAGTGGAAACAGGACACACCGACATGGCTACACCTTC. This codes for CASSGNRTHRHGYTF. The rearrangement uses TRBV25-1 and TRBJ1-2; perhaps TRBD1 as D (5 bases). V lost 4 bases to trimming and J lost 6 bases, with 18 bases between them. CDR3 length equals 15 residues. Germline CDR1 MGHDK, CDR2 SYGVNS.

The V gene is TRBV7-3, the J gene TRBJ2-7; 12 nucleotides match TRBD2. The junction had 16 bases not matched to a gene; V was cut back by 3 bases and J by 7 bases. The CDR3 is 18 amino acids. Germline lookup yields CDR1 SGHTA and CDR2 FQGTGA. This chain's CDR3 is CASSLTSGSTMHSVEQYF. The DNA for the CDR3 is TGTGCCAGCAGCTTGACTAGCGGGAGTACCATGCACTCGGTGGAGCAGTACTTC.

This clonotype occurred a few times. The V gene is TRBV7-3, the J gene TRBJ2-3; 8 bases map to TRBD2. V lost 10 bases, J lost 5 bases, and 11 bases stayed unmatched. This CDR3 region has 14 residues. Germline loops: CDR1 SGHTA, CDR2 FQGTGA. CDR3 in DNA: TGTGCCACCACCCCAGCGGGGGCAGGAGATACGCAGTATTTT. It yields the protein CATTPAGAGDTQYF. The full variable domain, its missing parts supplied by reference TRBV7-3 and TRBJ2-3, is GAGVSQTPSNKVTEKGKYVELRCDPISGHTALYWYRQSLGQGPEFLIYFQGTGAADDSGLPNDRFFAVRPEGSVSTLKIQRTERGDSAVYLCATTPAGAGDTQYFGPGTRLTVL.

This clonotype appeared a few times. The chain carries TRBV20-1 and TRBJ1-5, with a tentative D call TRBD1 (6 bases). The ends were cut back, 5 bases at V and 0 bases at J, with 11 bases in the middle. The germline V gene encodes CDR1 DFQATT and CDR2 SNEGSKA (reference sequence). This CDR3 comprises 14 residues. DNA for the CDR3: TGCAGTGCTTCTCGACAGGATAGCAATCAGCCCCAGCATTTT. Its protein product is CSASRQDSNQPQHF.

In this sample, this clonotype turned up a few times. V gene TRBV7-9 combines with J gene TRBJ2-4, with D perhaps being TRBD1 or TRBD2 (5 bases each). This CDR3 contains 17 residues. CDR1 and CDR2 (germline): SEHNR, FQNEAQ (reference sequence). Trimming pared 1 base from V and 9 bases from J, leaving 22 bases between. As DNA, the CDR3 is TGTGCCAGCAGCTTAGTGGGACGGAACTTAATGAGGGGCATTCAGTACTTC. Protein sequence: CASSLVGRNLMRGIQYF.

The chain couples TRBV7-2 to TRBJ1-6, with 11 nucleotides matching TRBD1. Germline trimming cut 0 bases from V and 13 bases from J; bases unmatched to any gene: 8. The CDR3 is 16 residues long. Germline V gene sequence: CDR1 SGHTA, CDR2 FQGNSA. The CDR3: CASSLASGGQGAPLHF. CDR3 nucleotide sequence: TGTGCCAGCAGCTTAGCGTCAGGTGGACAGGGGGCCCCCCTCCACTTT. The variable domain in full, completed from reference TRBV7-2 and TRBJ1-6, reads GAGVSQSPSNKVTEKGKDVELRCDPISGHTALYWYRQSLGQGLEFLIYFQGNSAPDKSGLPSDRFSAERTGGSVSTLTIQRTQQEDSAVYLCASSLASGGQGAPLHFGNGTRLTVT.

CDR3 nucleotide sequence: TGCAGCGTGACACCTTCCTCCTACAATGAGCAGTTCTTC. Its translation: CSVTPSSYNEQFF. This sequence joins TRBV29-1 and TRBJ2-1; no reliable D call. CDR3 length: 13 residues. With 6 bases removed from V and 0 bases from J, the gap between germline ends came to 9 bases. Looked up from germline, CDR1 is SQVTM and CDR2 is ANQGSEA.

The chain joins TRBV6-6 to TRBJ1-5; D gene unclear. This CDR3 spans 14 amino acids. Trimming shortened V by 5 bases and J by 4 bases, and 12 bases separated the two germline ends. Germline loops: CDR1 MNHNY, CDR2 SVGAGI (reference sequence). CDR3 coding DNA: TGTGCCAGCAGTCCAGACATGGGGAATCAGCCCCAGCATTTT. Translating it yields CASSPDMGNQPQHF.

This clonotype occurred a few times. The gene calls are TRBV4-1 and TRBJ2-7; 10 bases match TRBD2. Unmatched junction bases numbered 12, after V lost 4 bases and J lost 0 bases. This CDR3 is 18 amino acids long. Looked up from germline, CDR1 is MGHRA and CDR2 is YSYEKL. The CDR3 region is CASSPTAPSGGYSYEQYF. CDR3 DNA sequence: TGCGCCAGCAGCCCCACGGCCCCTAGCGGGGGTTACTCCTACGAGCAGTACTTC.

This clonotype was seen a single time. The chain carries TRBV6-5 and TRBJ1-1, with D possibly being TRBD1 (6 bases). Germline-derived CDR1 and CDR2 are MNHEY and SVGAGI. V was trimmed by 5 bases and J by 3 bases, leaving 13 bases between them. The CDR3 has 14 amino acids. The DNA for the CDR3 is TGTGCCAGCAGTCGGATAGGGGGGGACACTGAAGCTTTCTTT. This sequence encodes CASSRIGGDTEAFF.

The V and J genes are TRBV30 and TRBJ1-1; perhaps TRBD1 as D (6 bases). V lost 2 bases and J 1 base, leaving 11 bases between the germline ends. Germline CDR1 reads GTSNPN; CDR2 reads SVGIG (reference sequence). The CDR3 totals 14 residues. CDR3 nucleotide sequence: TGTGCCTGGAGTCTAGGACAGAGGAACACTGAAGCTTTCTTT. The encoded protein is CAWSLGQRNTEAFF.

This clonotype was observed a few times. The V and J genes are TRBV30 and TRBJ2-6; 9 bases line up with TRBD1. The CDR3 is made up of 16 amino acids. Germline trimming cut 1 base from V and 4 bases from J; bases unmatched to any gene: 5. The germline V gene encodes CDR1 GTSNPN and CDR2 SVGIG (reference sequence). DNA of the CDR3: TGTGCCTGGAGTGGGGACAGGGTGTCCGGGGCCAACGTCCTGACTTTC. Amino acid sequence: CAWSGDRVSGANVLTF.

This chain links TRBV24-1 with TRBJ2-3, with D tentatively TRBD1 or TRBD2 (5 bases each). CDR3 length: 14 amino acids. Germline V lookup: CDR1 KGHDR, CDR2 SFDVKD. Trimming cost V 7 bases and J 2 bases, with 12 bases left between them. In DNA, the CDR3 is TGTGCCACCAGGGGACCCGTCTACACAGATACGCAGTATTTT. This codes for CATRGPVYTDTQYF.

This clonotype has only a few counts. V is TRBV4-3 and J is TRBJ2-7; TRBD2 matches at 11 bases. The J segment lost 4 bases and the V segment lost 1 base, leaving 18 bases of the junction unmatched. The CDR3 extends over 20 amino acids. Germline V CDR1 and CDR2: LGHNA, YSLEER. The CDR3, as DNA: TGCGCCAGCAGCCAAGGACCAGGACCGGCGACTAGCGGGACGTGGTACGAGCAGTACTTC. It encodes CASSQGPGPATSGTWYEQYF.

The chain combines TRBV29-1 with TRBJ2-1, with 7 nucleotides matching TRBD1. Per the germline V gene, CDR1 is SQVTM and CDR2 is ANQGSEA. V lost 7 bases and J lost 7; bases outside the gene matches: 7. CDR3 length: 12 residues. The chain's CDR3 is CSATGVVNEQFF. CDR3 nucleotide sequence: TGCAGCGCTACAGGGGTAGTAAATGAGCAGTTCTTC.

This clonotype was detected once. The chain couples TRBV6-5 to TRBJ1-6; tentatively, D is TRBD1 (6 bases). Germline V gene sequence: CDR1 MNHEY, CDR2 SVGAGI. The CDR3 spans 17 residues. Trimming took off 0 bases at V and 5 bases at J, with 14 bases between the two ends. CDR3 coding DNA: TGTGCCAGCAGTTACTCGAATGGGGGACACAATAATTCACCCCTCCACTTT. Encoded protein: CASSYSNGGHNNSPLHF.

The chain is built from TRBV18 and TRBJ2-7; TRBD2 is a possible D gene (7 bases). The CDR3 spans 14 residues. CDR1 and CDR2 (germline): KGHSH, LQKENI. The V end was cut by 3 bases, the J end by 7 bases, with 16 bases between. The CDR3 DNA sequence: TGTGCCAGCTCACCGGACTTTAGGGGGGGGGAGCAGTACTTC. It is translated as CASSPDFRGGEQYF.

This clonotype has ten or more counts. The gene calls are TRBV20-1 and TRBJ1-6; D is unresolved. Per germline, CDR1 DFQATT and CDR2 SNEGSKA (reference sequence). V lost 4 bases and J lost 5, with 15 bases in between. This CDR3 spans 15 amino acids. CDR3 region: CSANGQLRDNSPLHF. CDR3 nucleotides: TGCAGTGCTAACGGGCAGTTAAGGGATAATTCACCCCTCCACTTT.

The chain combines TRBV6-2 or TRBV6-3 with TRBJ1-2, with D possibly being TRBD1 (5 bases). This CDR3 is built from 11 residues. The germline V gene has CDR1 MNHEY and CDR2 SVGEGT. V gave up 11 bases and J gave up 8 bases, with 15 bases separating them. CDR3 loop: CAASGGPGYTF. In nucleotides, the CDR3 is TGTGCCGCGTCGGGGGGACCCGGCTACACCTTC.

This clonotype was observed a few times. This chain joins TRBV7-2 and TRBJ2-2, with D possibly being TRBD2 (6 bases). Germline loops: CDR1 SGHTA, CDR2 FQGNSA. The germline V and J ends were trimmed by 1 base and 0 bases, with 18 bases remaining between them. The CDR3 is 19 amino acids. The CDR3 loop is CASSLGPVDSGANTGELFF. The CDR3 DNA reads TGTGCCAGCAGCTTAGGTCCAGTTGATAGCGGCGCGAACACCGGGGAGCTGTTTTTT.

The chain carries TRBV4-1 and TRBJ2-3, with 9 bases aligning to TRBD2. Losses at the gene ends were 5 bases for V and 6 bases for J; bases not matched to a gene: 12. The CDR3 is 16 amino acids. In germline, CDR1 is MGHRA, CDR2 YSYEKL. CDR3: CASSYSGSIGGDTQYF. CDR3 in DNA: TGCGCCAGCAGCTATAGCGGGAGTATAGGCGGGGATACGCAGTATTTT.

This clonotype was counted a few times. This chain uses TRBV10-3 with TRBJ2-5; TRBD1 matches at 10 bases. The length of the CDR3 is 16 residues. Unmatched junction bases numbered 3, after V lost 2 bases and J lost 0 bases. Germline V CDR1 and CDR2: ENHRY, SYGVKD. DNA for the CDR3: TGTGCCATCAGTGAGCCGGACAGGGGGTACCAAGAGACCCAGTACTTC. Amino acids: CAISEPDRGYQETQYF.

This clonotype was detected only a few times. J is TRBJ1-1 and V is TRBV25-1; TRBD1 agrees at 11 bases. This CDR3 is 14 amino acids long. Germline values: CDR1 MGHDK, CDR2 SYGVNS. J was trimmed by 11 bases and V by 0 bases; bases with no gene match: 5. This chain's CDR3 is CASSEYGQGALAFF. DNA for the CDR3: TGTGCCAGCAGTGAATACGGACAGGGGGCCCTGGCTTTCTTT. The entire variable domain, with the rest obtained from reference TRBV25-1 and TRBJ1-1, is as follows: EADIYQTPRYLVIGTGKKITLECSQTMGHDKMYWYQQDPGMELHLIHYSYGVNSTEKGDLSSESTVSRIRTEHFPLTLESARPSHTSQYLCASSEYGQGALAFFGQGTRLTVV.

In its sample, this clonotype was seen a few times. The chain carries TRBV10-3 and TRBJ2-7; 12 bases are a match to TRBD1. The CDR3 spans 17 residues. Germline CDR1 is ENHRY and CDR2 is SYGVKD. V lost 0 bases and J lost 0; bases outside the gene matches: 3. CDR3 sequence: CAISESPGQGASYEQYF. Written as DNA, the CDR3 is TGTGCCATCAGTGAGTCGCCGGGACAGGGGGCCTCCTACGAGCAGTACTTC.